This TCR beta chain stems from a study of PD-L1 blockade in urothelial cancer. In the study overall: Atezolizumab at 1,200 mg intravenously every 3 weeks was started by patients in 2014. Analyzed time points were 3 weeks (second dose) and 6 weeks after therapy began. Overall study results and limits: Those with durable benefit had larger increases in tumor-associated blood clones at 3 weeks.

Assay used: immunoSEQ multiplex PCR; TCRdb lists only in-frame clones, some missing. This table holds roughly 20,000 clones, roughly 88% found once. A single count supports this clone. Its antigen is unidentified. The germline V gene has CDR1 SGHAT and CDR2 FQNNGV. This CDR3 contains 14 residues. Deletions cut 5 bases from V and 2 bases from J, with 13 bases between. The sequenced sample was PBMCs, obtained around atezolizumab (anti-PD-L1) treatment. This TCR was recovered from a man in his forties or fifties with urothelial cancer. This chain uses TRBV11-2 with TRBJ2-7; D is unresolved. CDR3 DNA sequence: TGTGCCAGCAGCCAAGAGACTGGAGCCTACGAGCAGTACTTC. Its translation is CASSQETGAYEQYF.